This is a list of T cell receptor beta chains from one sample in a study of Tregs in tolerant kidney transplant recipients. Only in-frame clones appear in the TCRdb table, and some are missing; sequencing was by immunoSEQ multiplex PCR. Counted here are roughly 54,000 clones, 89% occurring once; the ten biggest clones make up about a sixth. The sequences come from CD8+ T cells from blood (PBMCs), collected 12 months after the transplant. These receptors were obtained from a human patient who received a combined kidney and bone marrow transplant. Some T cells may have originated in the graft donor. Each CDR3 is given with its conserved first and last residue. The order of the fields is V gene, D gene, J gene, clone size, CDR3 protein, CDR3 DNA. D genes are given only for firm matches. Not all rows give a size; the values are once, few, many and, for expanded clones, a class.

>TRBV19|.|TRBJ1-5|.
CASTRQSNQPQHF
TGTGCCAGTACCCGCCAGAGCAATCAGCCCCAGCATTTT
>TRBV28|TRBD1|TRBJ1-2|.
CASSLGGTGRYGYTF
TGTGCCAGCAGTTTGGGAGGGACAGGGCGGTATGGCTACACCTTC
>TRBV11-1|TRBD1|TRBJ2-7|.
CASSQPGQTLEQYF
TGTGCCAGCAGCCAACCGGGACAGACTCTGGAGCAGTACTTC
>TRBV4-2|TRBD1|TRBJ2-3|once
CASSQAPPGQGSDTQYF
TGTGCCAGCAGCCAAGCGCCACCGGGACAGGGGTCAGATACGCAGTATTTT
>TRBV15|.|TRBJ2-1|.
CATSSVGGNEQFF
TGTGCCACCAGCAGCGTCGGAGGGAATGAGCAGTTCTTC
>TRBV14|TRBD1|TRBJ1-2|.
CASASTGAANYGYTF
TGTGCCAGCGCCTCCACAGGGGCGGCCAACTATGGCTACACCTTC
>TRBV7-2|.|TRBJ2-3|.
CASSLIAGAYTDTQYF
TGTGCCAGCAGCTTAATCGCGGGGGCCTACACAGATACGCAGTATTTT
>TRBV6-5|.|TRBJ2-3|.
CASSIQGTSTDTQYF
TGTGCCAGCAGCATACAGGGAACTAGCACAGATACGCAGTATTTT
>TRBV6-5|TRBD1|TRBJ1-5|.
CASSYDRVDQPQHF
TGTGCCAGCAGTTACGACAGGGTCGATCAGCCCCAGCATTTT
>TRBV4-3|.|TRBJ2-3|.
CASSWAETDTQYF
TGCGCCAGCAGTTGGGCAGAAACAGATACGCAGTATTTT
>TRBV4-2|TRBD2|TRBJ2-1|.
CASSQGTSGVSREQFF
TGTGCCAGCAGCCAAGGAACTAGCGGGGTTTCTCGTGAGCAGTTCTTC
>TRBV19|.|TRBJ1-5|.
CASSIAGVYSNQPQHF
TGTGCCAGTAGTATTGCCGGGGTATATAGCAATCAGCCCCAGCATTTT
>TRBV4-3|TRBD1|TRBJ1-6|.
CASSQGGQNSPLHF
TGCGCCAGCAGCCAAGGGGGACAGAATTCCCCCCTCCACTTT
>TRBV11-2|.|TRBJ2-3|once
CASSLGLSFGDTQYF
TGTGCCAGCAGCTTAGGACTGTCGTTTGGCGATACGCAGTATTTT
>TRBV27|.|TRBJ2-1|.
CASIGWGHNEQFF
TGTGCCAGCATCGGCTGGGGGCACAATGAGCAGTTCTTC
>TRBV11-2|.|TRBJ1-2|.
CASSLDPRTGWDTF
TGTGCCAGCAGCTTAGATCCCCGGACGGGATGGGACACCTTC
>TRBV30|TRBD2|TRBJ2-4|.
CAWSEREGEGVAKNIQYF
TGTGCCTGGAGCGAACGGGAGGGAGAGGGGGTAGCCAAAAACATTCAGTACTTC
>TRBV19|TRBD1|TRBJ1-2|once
CASSSGTARGYTF
TGTGCCAGTAGTTCCGGGACAGCAAGGGGCTACACCTTC
>TRBV18|TRBD2|TRBJ2-4|.
CASSPLWGAGEGLAKNIQYF
TGTGCCAGCTCACCCCTTTGGGGAGCGGGAGAAGGTCTAGCCAAAAACATTCAGTACTTC
>TRBV11-2|TRBD2|TRBJ2-5|.
CASSLVGLAGAGETQYF
TGTGCCAGCAGCTTAGTGGGACTAGCGGGGGCGGGGGAGACCCAGTACTTC
>TRBV2|TRBD2|TRBJ2-7|few
CASAGTRGEQYF
TGTGCCAGCGCCGGGACTAGAGGCGAGCAGTACTTC
>TRBV30|.|TRBJ2-1|.
CAWRDNNEQFF
TGTGCCTGGAGGGACAACAATGAGCAGTTCTTC
>TRBV12-5|TRBD1|TRBJ2-1|.
CASGPGQGFNEQFF
TGTGCTAGTGGGCCGGGACAGGGGTTTAATGAGCAGTTCTTC
>TRBV11-2|.|TRBJ2-2|.
CASSLGVNTGELFF
TGTGCCAGCAGCTTAGGAGTGAACACCGGGGAGCTGTTTTTT
>TRBV27|TRBD1|TRBJ1-6|few
CASSPHRGPNSPLHF
TGTGCCAGCAGTCCCCACAGGGGGCCCAATTCACCCCTCCACTTT
>TRBV11-3|TRBD1|TRBJ2-5|.
CASRPGQEETQYF
TGTGCCAGCAGACCCGGACAGGAAGAGACCCAGTACTTC
>TRBV14|TRBD1|TRBJ2-7|.
CASSQVGPGQGVEQYF
TGTGCCAGCAGCCAAGTTGGTCCGGGACAGGGTGTCGAGCAGTACTTC
>TRBV30|TRBD2|TRBJ2-7|.
CAWSTGAGGPYEQYF
TGTGCCTGGAGCACGGGGGCGGGAGGGCCCTACGAGCAGTACTTC
>TRBV5-4|TRBD2|TRBJ2-3|.
CASSLGAGGSTDTQYF
TGTGCCAGCAGCTTGGGGGCGGGAGGAAGCACAGATACGCAGTATTTT
>TRBV2|TRBD1|TRBJ2-2|.
CASSEPGQGIAYTGELFF
TGTGCCAGCAGTGAACCGGGACAGGGAATCGCGTACACCGGGGAGCTGTTTTTT
>TRBV27|.|TRBJ2-7|.
CASSWGTSYEQYF
TGTGCCAGCAGTTGGGGCACCTCCTACGAGCAGTACTTC
>TRBV5-6|.|TRBJ2-5|.
CASSYPRVQETQYF
TGTGCCAGCAGCTACCCGCGGGTCCAAGAGACCCAGTACTTC
>TRBV11-2|.|TRBJ2-3|once
CASSLYPGGTDTQYF
TGTGCCAGCAGCCTCTACCCAGGGGGCACAGATACGCAGTATTTT
>TRBV6-5|.|TRBJ1-1|medium-sized
CASSYSGGTEAFF
TGTGCCAGCAGTTACTCGGGGGGCACTGAAGCTTTCTTT
>TRBV6-1|TRBD2|TRBJ2-7|.
CASSPGLAGSYEQYF
TGTGCCAGCAGTCCGGGACTAGCGGGCTCCTACGAGCAGTACTTC
>TRBV2|.|TRBJ1-1|.
CASRRVPEAFF
TGTGCCAGCAGGAGGGTGCCTGAAGCTTTCTTT
>TRBV9|.|TRBJ2-1|.
CASSPSGPREQFF
TGTGCCAGCAGCCCGAGTGGTCCCCGTGAGCAGTTCTTC
>TRBV6-5|.|TRBJ2-5|.
CASSLSGSQETQYF
TGTGCCAGCAGTCTTTCGGGTTCCCAAGAGACCCAGTACTTC
>TRBV28|TRBD2|TRBJ2-1|.
CASSSGLAGGLRNEQFF
TGTGCCAGCAGCTCCGGACTAGCGGGGGGGCTTCGAAATGAGCAGTTCTTC
>TRBV5-8|.|TRBJ2-1|.
CASSLGGSHNEQFF
TGTGCCAGCAGCTTAGGCGGGTCCCACAATGAGCAGTTCTTC
>TRBV9|TRBD1|TRBJ2-5|.
CASSVEEGTGRLETQYF
TGTGCCAGCAGCGTAGAGGAGGGGACAGGGCGGTTGGAGACCCAGTACTTC
>TRBV6-6|.|TRBJ2-4|.
CASSQLVSKNIQYF
TGTGCCAGCAGCCAACTAGTGTCCAAAAACATTCAGTACTTC
>TRBV6-5|.|TRBJ2-7|.
CASSGGVAYEQYF
TGTGCCAGCAGCGGAGGGGTTGCCTACGAGCAGTACTTC
>TRBV6-5|.|TRBJ2-5|.
CASGQDWKGTQYF
TGTGCCAGCGGTCAGGACTGGAAGGGGACCCAGTACTTC
>TRBV5-8|TRBD1|TRBJ2-1|.
CASSVGQGNEQFF
TGTGCCAGCAGCGTGGGACAGGGTAATGAGCAGTTCTTC
>TRBV13|.|TRBJ2-7|.
CASSLGSYEQYF
TGTGCCAGCAGCTTAGGCAGTTACGAGCAGTACTTC
>TRBV19|TRBD2|TRBJ2-7|.
CASSISLAGDYEQYF
TGTGCCAGTAGTATAAGTCTAGCGGGAGACTACGAGCAGTACTTC
>TRBV4-3|TRBD1|TRBJ1-6|.
CASSQGTGRESPLHF
TGCGCCAGCAGCCAAGGGACAGGGAGGGAATCACCCCTCCACTTT
>TRBV7-6|.|TRBJ1-1|.
CASSPTGGATEAFF
TGTGCCAGCAGCCCGACAGGAGGAGCCACTGAAGCTTTCTTT
>TRBV7-9|.|TRBJ1-1|.
CASSTRTSPNTEAFF
TGTGCCAGCAGCACCCGGACATCTCCGAACACTGAAGCTTTCTTT
>TRBV7-2|.|TRBJ2-7|.
CASTPRRGLEQYF
TGTGCCAGCACCCCCCGGAGGGGCCTCGAGCAGTACTTC
>TRBV19|TRBD1|TRBJ2-5|.
CASSTGQGAIFLETQYF
TGTGCCAGTAGTACCGGACAGGGGGCTATCTTTCTCGAGACCCAGTACTTC
>TRBV15|TRBD1|TRBJ2-2|.
CATSTRTGAANTGELFF
TGTGCCACCAGCACGCGGACAGGGGCTGCGAACACCGGGGAGCTGTTTTTT
>TRBV5-6|TRBD2|TRBJ2-1|.
CASSLGASGGRNEQFF
TGTGCCAGCAGCTTGGGGGCTAGCGGGGGTCGGAATGAGCAGTTCTTC
>TRBV14|TRBD2|TRBJ2-2|.
CASSRPVGRAISGELFF
TGTGCCAGCAGCCGTCCCGTCGGGAGGGCCATCTCCGGGGAGCTGTTTTTT